This T cell receptor beta chain originates from a study of shared clonotypes between healthy human individuals (dated by TCRdb to the early 2020s). Looking at the study overall: The cohort comprised two women and a few men aged 18 to 49 years. For each donor, CD4 naive and CD4 memory were each run on three plates, CD8 naive on two plates, and CD8 memory on one plate. The study deeply sequenced blood TCR repertoires of about 5 healthy adults to estimate repertoire size and the extent of clonotype sharing between individuals. Different laboratories and diverse techniques were used to prepare libraries and sequence TCR repertoires, to increase sequencing depth and limit assay-specific biases. Leukapheresis yielded between about 0.94 and 9.5 billion PBMCs per donor.

TCR CDR3 regions were amplified from genomic DNA by multiplex PCR using the deep immunoSEQ assay. Genomic DNA extracted from each cell subset was distributed evenly over all wells of several immunoSEQ 96-well plates, and each plate served as one replicate. For sorted subsets, each replicate PCR was loaded with around 220 ng genomic DNA, equivalent to roughly 30,000 T cell genomes. Purified libraries were quantified with a Qubit 3.0 fluorometer, sized on a Bioanalyzer 2100, and re-quantified with the KAPA Library Quantification kit. Every immunoSEQ 96-well plate was sequenced on a separate single-read 150-cycle Illumina NextSeq 550 flow cell. The authors' pipeline ran thus. The immunoSEQ output contained only junctional sequences without quality scores, so filtering could not match that applied to full-length reads. To assign V/J genes and CDR3, sequences were annotated using PyIR, a Python wrapper for IgBLAST v1.9, with IMGT germline references. Reads were removed for weak V/J assignments (E-value above 1e-6), missing CDR3, stop codons, out-of-frame junctions, or ambiguous translated residues. V3J clonotypes were defined as sequences sharing the same inferred V gene, J gene, and CDR3 amino acid sequence. To compute the percentage overlap between repertoires, the number of shared unique clonotypes was divided by the size of the smaller repertoire. Repertoire richness was assessed with RTK rarefaction, the Chao1 estimator, and Recon v2.1 estimates of unobserved clonotypes. For all TCRbeta clonotypes obtained by the gDNA method from four donors, generation probabilities were computed with OLGA. TCRdb retrieved this table from immuneACCESS and kept in-frame rearrangements only. Not all clones are present; in checked studies, unresolved V genes account for under half, and no reason is known for the remainder. The V and J calls and the clone size are those of that table, but D and trimming were determined from the DNA. The sample profile shows some 2,500,000 clones; more than 85% of them were found once. The ten largest make up around 0.4% of the sample.

The paper's findings and limits, for the study overall: Sampling was restricted to blood, and TCR repertoires in tissue are likely to differ from TCR repertoires in blood. When several donors were compared, the shared fraction of clonotypes was about 5.5% for naive CD4, 3% to 4% for naive CD8, more than 2% for memory CD4, and approximately 0.4% for memory CD8. Naive subsets generally had larger estimated clonotype richness than memory subsets did. Because the study included only a small number of donors, the genetic and exposure-history diversity represented was limited. Rarefaction of sorted-subset datasets indicated incomplete sequencing despite the large sequencing depth. Compared with non-shared clonotypes, the clonotypes found in all four sorted-subset donors had higher generation probabilities. Based on pairwise subsampling, the degree of clonotype sharing among donors was expected to be affected by sequencing depth.

Taken from the germline V gene, the CDR1 and CDR2 loops are MDHEN and SYDVKM. V was cut back by 5 bases and J by 11 bases, leaving a gap of 16 bases between them. CDR3 length: 13 amino acids, cysteine to phenylalanine. Here the CDR3 DNA is all that survives: 39 bases in frame from base 1. Donors were healthy HIV-negative adults with no recently reported acute infections or vaccinations. All donors were Caucasian adults living in Nashville, Tennessee, USA. Magnetic negative selection was used to enrich CD4+ T cells, after which naive cells were positively selected on CD45RA and the negative fraction became the memory subset. Blood was obtained by leukapheresis, after which PBMCs were separated by Ficoll-Histopaque density gradient centrifugation and cryopreserved in liquid nitrogen vapor phase. Analytical flow cytometry was used to check the purity and quantity of each magnetically sorted T cell population. From each sorted fraction, genomic DNA was isolated and quantified by UV absorbance on a Nanodrop 2000c.

A word on this clone: No antigen is known for it. No qualities accompany the bases; no much larger clone lies one base away.

The sequence was obtained from a man aged 18-30 years in good health. Some clones in this sample may be carry-over from other donors' samples. Sequenced input: naive CD4+ T cells from PBMCs. Taken with the paper, the label for cell subset or site translates to: CD45RA+ positively selected. This chain is built from TRBV28 and TRBJ1-5, with a tentative D gene TRBD1 over 5 matching bases. The CDR3 here reads CASSPPGGWTQHF. The sequence in DNA is TGTGCCAGCAGTCCCCCGGGGGGATGGACCCAGCATTTT. Beyond the CDR3, the reference TRBV28 and TRBJ1-5 genes provide the residues; the full variable domain reads: DVKVTQSSRYLVKRTGEKVFLECVQDMDHENMFWYRQDPGLGLRLIYFSYDVKMKEKGDIPEGYSVSREKKERFSLILESASTNQTSMYLCASSPPGGWTQHFGDGTRLSIL.